This TCR beta chain stems from a study of T cells in Graves' hyperthyroidism and ophthalmopathy. Germline V gives CDR1 MDHEN, CDR2 SYDVKM. CDR3 length equals 15 residues. With 5 bases removed from V and 4 bases from J, the gap between germline ends came to 15 bases. This clonotype has a handful of counts. What it recognizes is unknown. The final CDR3 position lacks the conserved phenylalanine or tryptophan, pointing to a likely read error. General observations from the study: Ophthalmopathy got predicted by the model a median around 6.6 months before its onset.

There were TCR beta CDR3 regions amplified from RNA transcripts. During a first-round RT-PCR of the TCR CDR3, the HTBI primer set was used. MiXCR, applied by TCRdb to the multiplex PCR reads, yields one record per CDR3 protein. The data hold over 150,000 distinct CDR3 sequences, with 15% to 20% observed a single time. Hyperthyroidism was newly diagnosed in patients aged 18 to 65 (duration under 2 months). Reasons for excluding patients were uncontrolled infection, other autoimmune disease, pregnancy or lactation. The receptor's source is a woman aged 45-59 years with Graves' hyperthyroidism. The sequenced sample consisted of blood. The chain uses TRBV28 and TRBJ2-1; D gene ambiguous. CDR3 sequence (DNA): TGTGCCAGCAGTACCACAAATACTGAATACAATGAGCAGTTCCTC. It translates to CASSTTNTEYNEQFL.